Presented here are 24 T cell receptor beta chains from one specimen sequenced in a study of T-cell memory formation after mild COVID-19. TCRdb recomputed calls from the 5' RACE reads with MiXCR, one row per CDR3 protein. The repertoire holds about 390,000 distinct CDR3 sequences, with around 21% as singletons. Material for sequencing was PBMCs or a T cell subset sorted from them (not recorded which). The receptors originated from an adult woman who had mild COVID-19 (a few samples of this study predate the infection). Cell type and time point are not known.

The CDR3 protein is CSAKIAGGPGAGELFF. DNA for the CDR3: TGCAGTGCTAAAATAGCGGGAGGGCCTGGCGCCGGGGAGCTGTTTTTT. The chain employs TRBV20-1 and TRBJ2-2; 11 positions match TRBD2. In germline, CDR1 is DFQATT, CDR2 SNEGSKA (reference sequence). The trim removed 4 bases at V and 6 bases at J, leaving 10 bases unmatched. The CDR3 extends over 16 amino acids.

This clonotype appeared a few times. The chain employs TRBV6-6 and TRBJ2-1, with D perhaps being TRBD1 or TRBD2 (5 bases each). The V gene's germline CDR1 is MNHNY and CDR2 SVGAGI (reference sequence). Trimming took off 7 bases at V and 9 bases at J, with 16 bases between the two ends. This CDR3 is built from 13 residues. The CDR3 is CASTSPGPGEQFF. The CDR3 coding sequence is TGTGCCAGCACCTCACCGGGACCGGGTGAGCAGTTCTTC.

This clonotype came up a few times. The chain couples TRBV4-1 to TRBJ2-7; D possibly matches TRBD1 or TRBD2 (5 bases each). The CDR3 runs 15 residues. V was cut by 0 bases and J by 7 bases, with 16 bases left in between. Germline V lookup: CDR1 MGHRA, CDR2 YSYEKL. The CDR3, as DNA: TGCGCCAGCAGCCAAGAATGGAAGTTTGAGGGGGAGCAGTACTTC. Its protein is CASSQEWKFEGEQYF.

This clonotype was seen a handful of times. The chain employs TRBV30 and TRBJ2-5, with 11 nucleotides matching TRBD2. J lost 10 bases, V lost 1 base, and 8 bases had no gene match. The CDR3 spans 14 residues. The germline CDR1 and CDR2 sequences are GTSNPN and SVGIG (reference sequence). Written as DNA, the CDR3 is TGTGCCTGGAGTGCCCATAGCGGGGGGGGAAGCCAGTACTTC. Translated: CAWSAHSGGGSQYF.

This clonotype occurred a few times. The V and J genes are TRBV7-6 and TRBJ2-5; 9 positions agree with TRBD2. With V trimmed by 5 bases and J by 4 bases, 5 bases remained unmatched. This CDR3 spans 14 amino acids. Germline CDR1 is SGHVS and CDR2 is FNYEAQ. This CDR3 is CASSVGTSRETQYF. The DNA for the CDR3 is TGTGCCAGCAGCGTCGGGACTAGCAGAGAGACCCAGTACTTC. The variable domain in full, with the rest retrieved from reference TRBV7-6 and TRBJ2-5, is GAGVSQSPRYKVTKRGQDVALRCDPISGHVSLYWYRQALGQGPEFLTYFNYEAQQDKSGLPNDRFSAERPEGSISTLTIQRTEQRDSAMYRCASSVGTSRETQYFGPGTRLLVL.

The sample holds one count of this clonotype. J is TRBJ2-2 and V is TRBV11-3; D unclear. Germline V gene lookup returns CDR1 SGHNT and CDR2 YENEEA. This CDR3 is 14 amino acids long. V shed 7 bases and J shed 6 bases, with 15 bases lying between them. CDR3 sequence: CASTRLDLSGELFF. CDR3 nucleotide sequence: TGTGCCAGCACCCGATTGGACCTATCCGGGGAGCTGTTTTTT.

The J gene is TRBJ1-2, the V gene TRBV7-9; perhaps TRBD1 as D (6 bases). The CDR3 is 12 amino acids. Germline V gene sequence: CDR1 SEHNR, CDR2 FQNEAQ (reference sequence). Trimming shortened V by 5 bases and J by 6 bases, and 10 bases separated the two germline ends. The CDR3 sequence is CASSPQGHGYTF. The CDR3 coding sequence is TGTGCCAGCAGCCCGCAGGGGCATGGCTACACCTTC.

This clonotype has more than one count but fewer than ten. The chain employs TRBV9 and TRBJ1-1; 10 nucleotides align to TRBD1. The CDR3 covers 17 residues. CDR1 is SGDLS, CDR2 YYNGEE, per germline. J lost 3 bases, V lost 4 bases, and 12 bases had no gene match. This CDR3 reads CASSRGQGLLVDTEAFF. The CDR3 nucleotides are TGTGCCAGCAGCCGGGGACAGGGGCTTTTGGTGGACACTGAAGCTTTCTTT.

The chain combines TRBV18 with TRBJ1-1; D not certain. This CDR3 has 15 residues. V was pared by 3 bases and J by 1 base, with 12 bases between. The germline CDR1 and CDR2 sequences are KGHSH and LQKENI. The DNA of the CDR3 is TGTGCCAGCTCACCTGGAAGGGAAGGGAACACTGAAGCTTTCTTT. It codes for CASSPGREGNTEAFF. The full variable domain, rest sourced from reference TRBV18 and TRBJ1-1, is NAGVMQNPRHLVRRRGQEARLRCSPMKGHSHVYWYRQLPEEGLKFMVYLQKENIIDESGMPKERFSAEFPKEGPSILRIQQVVRGDSAAYFCASSPGREGNTEAFFGQGTRLTVV.

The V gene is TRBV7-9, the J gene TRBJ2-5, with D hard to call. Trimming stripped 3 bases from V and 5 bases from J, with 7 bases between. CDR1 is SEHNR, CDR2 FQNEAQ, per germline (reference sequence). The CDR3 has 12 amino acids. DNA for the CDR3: TGTGCCAGCAGCTTCAGTACGGAGACCCAGTACTTC. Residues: CASSFSTETQYF.

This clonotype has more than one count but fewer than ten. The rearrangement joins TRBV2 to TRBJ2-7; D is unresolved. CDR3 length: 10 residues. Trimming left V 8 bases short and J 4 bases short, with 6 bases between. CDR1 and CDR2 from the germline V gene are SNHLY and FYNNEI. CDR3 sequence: CASGMYEQYF. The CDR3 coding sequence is TGTGCCAGCGGGATGTACGAGCAGTACTTC.

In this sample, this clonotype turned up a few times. CDR3 loop: CASRAGVGETQYF. The CDR3 region has the DNA TGCGCCAGCAGAGCGGGAGTGGGAGAGACCCAGTACTTC. The chain uses TRBV5-1 and TRBJ2-5; 8 bases match TRBD2. V dropped 5 bases and J dropped 4; count of bases not matched to a gene: 4. The CDR3 consists of 13 residues. Germline assignment: CDR1 SGHRS and CDR2 YFSETQ.

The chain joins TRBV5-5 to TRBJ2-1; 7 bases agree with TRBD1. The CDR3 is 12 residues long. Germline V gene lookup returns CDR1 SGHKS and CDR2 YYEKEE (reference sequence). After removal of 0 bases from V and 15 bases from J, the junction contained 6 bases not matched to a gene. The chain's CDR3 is CASSLARSGGFF. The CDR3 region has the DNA TGTGCCAGCAGCTTGGCGCGGTCAGGGGGGTTCTTC.

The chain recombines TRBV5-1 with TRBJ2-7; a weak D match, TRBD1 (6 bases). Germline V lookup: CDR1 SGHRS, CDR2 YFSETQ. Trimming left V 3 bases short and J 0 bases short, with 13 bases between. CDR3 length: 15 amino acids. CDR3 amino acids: CASSSWTDSSYEQYF. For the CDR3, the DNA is TGCGCCAGCAGCTCCTGGACAGACAGCTCCTACGAGCAGTACTTC.

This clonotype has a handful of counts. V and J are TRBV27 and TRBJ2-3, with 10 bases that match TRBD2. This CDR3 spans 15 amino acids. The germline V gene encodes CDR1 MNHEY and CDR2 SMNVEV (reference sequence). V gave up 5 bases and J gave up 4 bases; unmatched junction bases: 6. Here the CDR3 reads CASSPSLAGADTQYF. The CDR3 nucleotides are TGTGCCAGCAGTCCCAGTCTAGCGGGAGCAGATACGCAGTATTTT.

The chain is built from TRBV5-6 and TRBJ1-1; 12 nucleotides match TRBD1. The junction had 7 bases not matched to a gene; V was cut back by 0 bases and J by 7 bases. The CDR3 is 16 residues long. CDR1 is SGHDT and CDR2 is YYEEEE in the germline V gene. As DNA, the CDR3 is TGTGCCAGCAGCTTGGTTGGGGACAGGGGGCAGGGTGAAGCTTTCTTT. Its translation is CASSLVGDRGQGEAFF.

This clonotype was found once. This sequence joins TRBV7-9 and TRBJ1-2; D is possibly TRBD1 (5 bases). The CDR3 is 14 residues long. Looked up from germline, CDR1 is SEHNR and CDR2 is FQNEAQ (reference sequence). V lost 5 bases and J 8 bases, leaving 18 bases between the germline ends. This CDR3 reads CASSAGDETLGYTF. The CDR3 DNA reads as TGTGCCAGCAGCGCTGGGGACGAAACCTTAGGCTACACCTTC.

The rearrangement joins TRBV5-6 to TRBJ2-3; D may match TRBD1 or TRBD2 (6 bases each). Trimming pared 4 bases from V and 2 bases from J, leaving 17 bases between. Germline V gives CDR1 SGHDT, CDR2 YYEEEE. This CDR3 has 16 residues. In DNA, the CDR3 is TGTGCCAGCAGCGGCCCGGGGGCGAAATACACAGATACGCAGTATTTT. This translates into CASSGPGAKYTDTQYF.

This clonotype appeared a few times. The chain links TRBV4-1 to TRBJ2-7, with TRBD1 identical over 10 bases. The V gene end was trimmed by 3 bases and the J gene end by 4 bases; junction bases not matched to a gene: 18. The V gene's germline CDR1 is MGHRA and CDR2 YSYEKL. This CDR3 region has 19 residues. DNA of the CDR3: TGCGCCAGCAGCCACCCACTCCATCCCGGGACAGGGGATAGGTACGAGCAGTACTTC. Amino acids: CASSHPLHPGTGDRYEQYF.

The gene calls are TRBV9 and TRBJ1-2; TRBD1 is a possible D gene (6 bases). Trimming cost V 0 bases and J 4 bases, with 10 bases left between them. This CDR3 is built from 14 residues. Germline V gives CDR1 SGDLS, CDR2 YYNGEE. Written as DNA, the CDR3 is TGTGCCAGCAGCGTAGAGGGGGGACCCTATGGCTACACCTTC. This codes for CASSVEGGPYGYTF. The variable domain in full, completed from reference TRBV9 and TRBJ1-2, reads DSGVTQTPKHLITATGQRVTLRCSPRSGDLSVYWYQQSLDQGLQFLIQYYNGEERAKGNILERFSAQQFPDLHSELNLSSLELGDSALYFCASSVEGGPYGYTFGSGTRLTVV.

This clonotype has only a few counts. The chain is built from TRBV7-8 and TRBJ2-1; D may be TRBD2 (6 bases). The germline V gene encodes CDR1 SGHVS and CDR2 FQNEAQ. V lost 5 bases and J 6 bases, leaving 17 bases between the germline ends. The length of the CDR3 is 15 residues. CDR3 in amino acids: CASSRLGREVNEQFF. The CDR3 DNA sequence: TGTGCCAGCAGCCGCTTAGGGCGGGAAGTCAATGAGCAGTTCTTC.

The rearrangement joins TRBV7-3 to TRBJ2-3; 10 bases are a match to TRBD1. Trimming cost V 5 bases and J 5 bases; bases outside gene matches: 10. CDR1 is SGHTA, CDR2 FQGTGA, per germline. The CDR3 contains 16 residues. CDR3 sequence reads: CASSLGQGLVGDTQYF. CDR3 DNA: TGTGCCAGCAGCCTGGGACAGGGGTTGGTAGGAGATACGCAGTATTTT.

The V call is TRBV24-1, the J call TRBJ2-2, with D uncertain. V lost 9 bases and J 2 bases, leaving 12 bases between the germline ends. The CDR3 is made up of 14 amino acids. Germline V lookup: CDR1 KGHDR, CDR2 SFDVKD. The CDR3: CATGYRDNTGELFF. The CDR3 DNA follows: TGTGCCACCGGCTACAGAGACAACACCGGGGAGCTGTTTTTT.

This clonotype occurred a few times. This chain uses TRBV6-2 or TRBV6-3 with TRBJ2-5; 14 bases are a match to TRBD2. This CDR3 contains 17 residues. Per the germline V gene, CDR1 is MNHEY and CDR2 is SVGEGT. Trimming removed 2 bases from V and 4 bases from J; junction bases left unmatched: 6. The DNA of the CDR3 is TGTGCCAGCAGTTACCCGGGACTAGCGGGGGAACGAGAGACCCAGTACTTC. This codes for CASSYPGLAGERETQYF.